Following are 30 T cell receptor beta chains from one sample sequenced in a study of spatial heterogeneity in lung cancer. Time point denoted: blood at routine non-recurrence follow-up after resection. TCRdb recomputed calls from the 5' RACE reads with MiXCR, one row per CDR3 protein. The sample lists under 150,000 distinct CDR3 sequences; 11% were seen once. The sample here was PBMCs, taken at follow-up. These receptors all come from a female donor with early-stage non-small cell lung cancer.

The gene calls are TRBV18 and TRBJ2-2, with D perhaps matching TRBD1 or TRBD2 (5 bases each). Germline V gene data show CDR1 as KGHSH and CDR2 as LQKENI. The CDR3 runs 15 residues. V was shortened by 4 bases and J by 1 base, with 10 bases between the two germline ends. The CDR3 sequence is CASSRSGQNTGELFF. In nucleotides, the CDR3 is TGTGCCAGCTCACGTTCGGGGCAGAACACCGGGGAGCTGTTTTTT.

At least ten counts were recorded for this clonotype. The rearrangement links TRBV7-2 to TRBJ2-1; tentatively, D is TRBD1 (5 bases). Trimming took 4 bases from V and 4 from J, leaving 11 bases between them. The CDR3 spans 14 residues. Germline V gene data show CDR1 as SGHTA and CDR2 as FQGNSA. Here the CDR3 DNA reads TGTGCCAGCAGCTCCCAGGGATCATACAATGAGCAGTTCTTC. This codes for CASSSQGSYNEQFF.

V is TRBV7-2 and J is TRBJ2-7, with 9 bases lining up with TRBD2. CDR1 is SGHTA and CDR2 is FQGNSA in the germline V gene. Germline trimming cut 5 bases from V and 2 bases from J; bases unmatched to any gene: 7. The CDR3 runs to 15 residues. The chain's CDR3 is CASSTGSGSPYEQYF. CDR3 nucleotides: TGTGCCAGCAGCACCGGTAGCGGGAGCCCCTACGAGCAGTACTTC.

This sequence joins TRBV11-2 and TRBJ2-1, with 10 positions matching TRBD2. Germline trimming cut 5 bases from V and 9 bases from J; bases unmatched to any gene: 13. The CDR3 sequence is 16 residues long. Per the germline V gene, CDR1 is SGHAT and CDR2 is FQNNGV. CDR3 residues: CASSASSGTSVSEQFF. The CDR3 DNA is TGTGCCAGCAGCGCCTCCTCCGGGACTAGCGTGAGTGAGCAGTTCTTC.

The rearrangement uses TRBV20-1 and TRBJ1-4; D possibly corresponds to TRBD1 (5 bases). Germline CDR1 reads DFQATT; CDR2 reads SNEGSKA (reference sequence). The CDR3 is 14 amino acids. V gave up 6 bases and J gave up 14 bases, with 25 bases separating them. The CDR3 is CSADPGSSEARLFF. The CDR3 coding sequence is TGCAGTGCAGATCCAGGGAGCTCTGAGGCGAGGCTGTTTTTT.

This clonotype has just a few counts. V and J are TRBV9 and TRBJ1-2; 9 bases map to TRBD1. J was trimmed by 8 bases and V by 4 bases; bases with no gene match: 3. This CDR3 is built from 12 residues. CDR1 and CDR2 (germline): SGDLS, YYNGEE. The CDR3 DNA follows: TGTGCCAGCAGCCGGACAGGGGAAGGCTACACCTTC. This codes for CASSRTGEGYTF.

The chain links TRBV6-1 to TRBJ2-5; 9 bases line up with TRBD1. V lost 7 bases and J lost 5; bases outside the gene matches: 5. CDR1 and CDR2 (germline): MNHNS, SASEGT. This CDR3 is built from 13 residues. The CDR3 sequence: CASTGTGKETQYF. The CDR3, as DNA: TGTGCCAGCACCGGGACAGGGAAGGAGACCCAGTACTTC.

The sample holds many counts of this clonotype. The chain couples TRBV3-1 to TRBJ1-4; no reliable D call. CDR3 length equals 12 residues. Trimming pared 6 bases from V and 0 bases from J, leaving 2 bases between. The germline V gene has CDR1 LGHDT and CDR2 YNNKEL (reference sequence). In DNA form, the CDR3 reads TGTGCCAGCAGGGCAACTAATGAAAAACTGTTTTTT. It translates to CASRATNEKLFF. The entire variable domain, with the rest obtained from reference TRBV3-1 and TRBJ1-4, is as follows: DTAVSQTPKYLVTQMGNDKSIKCEQNLGHDTMYWYKQDSKKFLKIMFSYNNKELIINETVPNRFSPKSPDKAHLNLHINSLELGDSAVYFCASRATNEKLFFGSGTQLSVL.

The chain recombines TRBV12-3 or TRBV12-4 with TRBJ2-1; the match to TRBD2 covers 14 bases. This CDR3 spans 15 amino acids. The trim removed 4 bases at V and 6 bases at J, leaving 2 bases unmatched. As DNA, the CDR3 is TGTGCCAGCAGTTCGGGACTAGCGGGAGTCAATGAGCAGTTCTTC. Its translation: CASSSGLAGVNEQFF.

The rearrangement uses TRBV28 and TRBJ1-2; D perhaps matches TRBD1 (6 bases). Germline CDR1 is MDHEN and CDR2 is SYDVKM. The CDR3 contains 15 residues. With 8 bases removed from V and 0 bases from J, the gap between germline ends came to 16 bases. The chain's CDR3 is CASWDTMIANYGYTF. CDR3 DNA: TGTGCCAGCTGGGACACCATGATCGCTAACTATGGCTACACCTTC.

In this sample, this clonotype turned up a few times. This CDR3 is CASSRTGDEKLFF. In DNA form, the CDR3 reads TGTGCCAGCAGCCGGACAGGGGACGAAAAACTGTTTTTT. The chain joins TRBV7-9 to TRBJ1-4; 9 nucleotides agree with TRBD1. The CDR3 is 13 amino acids. Trimming at V came to 5 bases and at J to 8 bases, leaving 3 bases not matched to a gene. Germline values: CDR1 SEHNR, CDR2 FQNEAQ (reference sequence).

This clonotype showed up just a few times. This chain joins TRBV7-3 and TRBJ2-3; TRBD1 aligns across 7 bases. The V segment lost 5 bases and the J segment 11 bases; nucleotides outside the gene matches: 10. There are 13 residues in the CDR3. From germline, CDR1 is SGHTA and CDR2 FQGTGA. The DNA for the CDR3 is TGTGCCAGCAGCATGGACAGGCCTTACGAGCAGTATTTT. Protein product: CASSMDRPYEQYF.

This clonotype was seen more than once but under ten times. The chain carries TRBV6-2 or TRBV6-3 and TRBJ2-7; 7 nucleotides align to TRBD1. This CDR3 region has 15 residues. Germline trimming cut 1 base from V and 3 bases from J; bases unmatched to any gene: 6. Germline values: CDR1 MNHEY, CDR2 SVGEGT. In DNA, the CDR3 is TGTGCCAGCAGTTACTACCACAGGGGCTACTACGAGCAGTACGTC. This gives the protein CASSYYHRGYYEQYV.

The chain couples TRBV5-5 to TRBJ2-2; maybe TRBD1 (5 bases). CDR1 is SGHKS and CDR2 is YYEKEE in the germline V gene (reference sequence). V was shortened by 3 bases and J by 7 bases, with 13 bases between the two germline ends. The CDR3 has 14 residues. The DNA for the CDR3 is TGTGCCAGCAGCTCGACAGCGCCCGGCGGGGAGCTGTTTTTT. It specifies CASSSTAPGGELFF.

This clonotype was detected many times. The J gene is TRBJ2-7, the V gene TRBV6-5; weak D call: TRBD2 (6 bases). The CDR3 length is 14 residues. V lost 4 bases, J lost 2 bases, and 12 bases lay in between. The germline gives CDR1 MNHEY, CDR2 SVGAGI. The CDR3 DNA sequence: TGTGCCAGCAGTTCGCTAGCGCGAACCTACGAGCAGTACGTC. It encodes CASSSLARTYEQYV.

The CDR3 sequence is CSAREFETNEKLFF. CDR3 sequence (DNA): TGCAGTGCTCGGGAATTTGAGACTAATGAAAAACTGTTTTTT. This rearrangement joins TRBV20-1 to TRBJ1-4; D is uncertain. Germline V lookup: CDR1 DFQATT, CDR2 SNEGSKA (reference sequence). The CDR3 covers 14 residues. V was cut by 5 bases and J by 2 bases, with 12 bases left in between.

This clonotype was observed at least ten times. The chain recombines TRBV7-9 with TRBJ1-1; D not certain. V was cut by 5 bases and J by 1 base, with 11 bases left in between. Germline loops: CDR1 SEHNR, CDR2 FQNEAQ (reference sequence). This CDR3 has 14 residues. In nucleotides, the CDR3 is TGTGCCAGCAGCCCGTTAAGGTCGAACACTGAAGCTTTCTTT. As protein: CASSPLRSNTEAFF.

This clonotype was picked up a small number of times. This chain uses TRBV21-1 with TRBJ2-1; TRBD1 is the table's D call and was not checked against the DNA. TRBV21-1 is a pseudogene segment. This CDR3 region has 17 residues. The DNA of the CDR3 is TGTGCCAGCAGCCGAACCCCTTCTCGACAGGGTAACAATGAGCAGTTCTTC. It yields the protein CASSRTPSRQGNNEQFF.

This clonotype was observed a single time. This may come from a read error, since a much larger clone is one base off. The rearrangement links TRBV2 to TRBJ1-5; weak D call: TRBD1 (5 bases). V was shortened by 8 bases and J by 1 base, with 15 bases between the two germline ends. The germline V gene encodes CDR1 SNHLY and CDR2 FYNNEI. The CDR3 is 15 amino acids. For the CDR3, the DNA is TGTGCCAGCGGGGCGCGAGCAGGGAGCAATCAGCCCCAGCATTTT. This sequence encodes CASGARAGSNQPQHF.

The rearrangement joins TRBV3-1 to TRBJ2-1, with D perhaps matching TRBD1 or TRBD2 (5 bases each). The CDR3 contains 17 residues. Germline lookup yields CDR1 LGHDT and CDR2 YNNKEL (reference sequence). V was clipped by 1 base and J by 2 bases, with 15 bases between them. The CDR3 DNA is TGTGCCAGCAGCCAAGCAGGGAAACTAGTAGCCTACAATGAGCAGTTCTTC. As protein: CASSQAGKLVAYNEQFF.

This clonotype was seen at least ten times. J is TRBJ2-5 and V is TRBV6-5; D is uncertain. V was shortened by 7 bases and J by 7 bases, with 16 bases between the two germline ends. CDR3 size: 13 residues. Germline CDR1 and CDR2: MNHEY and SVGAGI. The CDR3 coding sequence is TGTGCCAGCACCCCCCAAGCAGTAGGGACCCAGTACTTC. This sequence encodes CASTPQAVGTQYF.

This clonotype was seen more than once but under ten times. The CDR3 DNA reads as TGTGCCAGCAGTTCCGCGGACAGTCTCGAAAAACTGTTTTTT. This codes for CASSSADSLEKLFF. The chain uses TRBV6-5 and TRBJ1-4, with D possibly TRBD1 on 6 matching bases. V shed 4 bases and J shed 8 bases, with 14 bases lying between them. Germline loops: CDR1 MNHEY, CDR2 SVGAGI. The CDR3 runs 14 residues.

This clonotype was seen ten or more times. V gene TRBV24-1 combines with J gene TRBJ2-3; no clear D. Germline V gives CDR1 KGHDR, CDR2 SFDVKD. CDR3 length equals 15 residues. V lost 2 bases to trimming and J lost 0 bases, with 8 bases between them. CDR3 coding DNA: TGTGCCACCAGTGATTGGACGGCTAGCACAGATACGCAGTATTTT. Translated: CATSDWTASTDTQYF.

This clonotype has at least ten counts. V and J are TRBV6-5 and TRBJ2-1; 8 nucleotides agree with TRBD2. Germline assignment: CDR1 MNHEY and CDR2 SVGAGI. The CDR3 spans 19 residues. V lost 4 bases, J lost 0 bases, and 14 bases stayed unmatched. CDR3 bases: TGTGCCAGCAGTTCTGGGGGGCTAGCGGGTACGAGCTCCTACAATGAGCAGTTCTTC. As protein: CASSSGGLAGTSSYNEQFF.

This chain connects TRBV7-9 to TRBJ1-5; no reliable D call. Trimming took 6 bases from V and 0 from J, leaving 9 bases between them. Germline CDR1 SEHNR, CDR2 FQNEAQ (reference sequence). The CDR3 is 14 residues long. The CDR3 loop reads CASSERASNQPQHF. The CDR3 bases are TGTGCCAGCAGTGAAAGGGCTAGCAATCAGCCCCAGCATTTT.

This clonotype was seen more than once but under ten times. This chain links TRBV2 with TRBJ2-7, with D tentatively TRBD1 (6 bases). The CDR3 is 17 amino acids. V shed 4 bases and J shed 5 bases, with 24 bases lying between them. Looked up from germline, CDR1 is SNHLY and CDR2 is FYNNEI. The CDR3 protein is CASSAYLPDRPRNEQYF. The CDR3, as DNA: TGTGCCAGCAGTGCCTACCTGCCGGACAGACCTCGTAACGAGCAGTACTTC.

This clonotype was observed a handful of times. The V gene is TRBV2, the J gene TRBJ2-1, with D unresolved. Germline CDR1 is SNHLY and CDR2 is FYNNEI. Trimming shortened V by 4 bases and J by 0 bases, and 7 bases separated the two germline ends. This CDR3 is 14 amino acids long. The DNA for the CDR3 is TGTGCCAGCAGTGGATGGGGCTCCTACAATGAGCAGTTCTTC. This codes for CASSGWGSYNEQFF.

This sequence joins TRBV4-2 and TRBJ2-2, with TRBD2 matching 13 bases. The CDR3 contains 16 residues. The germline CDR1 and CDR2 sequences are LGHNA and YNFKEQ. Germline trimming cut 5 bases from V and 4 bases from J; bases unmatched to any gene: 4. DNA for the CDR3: TGTGCCAGCAGCGGACTAGCGGGAGACTCCACCGGGGAGCTGTTTTTT. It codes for CASSGLAGDSTGELFF.

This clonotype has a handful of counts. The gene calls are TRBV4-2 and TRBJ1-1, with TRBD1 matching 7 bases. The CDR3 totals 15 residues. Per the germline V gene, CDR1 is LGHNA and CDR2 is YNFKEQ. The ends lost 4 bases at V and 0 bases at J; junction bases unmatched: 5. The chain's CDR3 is CASSPRTGMNTEAFF. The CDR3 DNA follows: TGTGCCAGCAGCCCACGGACAGGAATGAACACTGAAGCTTTCTTT.

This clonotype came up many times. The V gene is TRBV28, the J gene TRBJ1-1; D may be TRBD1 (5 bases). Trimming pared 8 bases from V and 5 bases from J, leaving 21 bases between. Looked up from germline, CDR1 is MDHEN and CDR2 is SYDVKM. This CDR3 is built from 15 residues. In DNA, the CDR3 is TGTGCCAGCTATCCCAGTCGTGGTGGGGGGACTGAAGCTTTCTTT. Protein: CASYPSRGGGTEAFF.